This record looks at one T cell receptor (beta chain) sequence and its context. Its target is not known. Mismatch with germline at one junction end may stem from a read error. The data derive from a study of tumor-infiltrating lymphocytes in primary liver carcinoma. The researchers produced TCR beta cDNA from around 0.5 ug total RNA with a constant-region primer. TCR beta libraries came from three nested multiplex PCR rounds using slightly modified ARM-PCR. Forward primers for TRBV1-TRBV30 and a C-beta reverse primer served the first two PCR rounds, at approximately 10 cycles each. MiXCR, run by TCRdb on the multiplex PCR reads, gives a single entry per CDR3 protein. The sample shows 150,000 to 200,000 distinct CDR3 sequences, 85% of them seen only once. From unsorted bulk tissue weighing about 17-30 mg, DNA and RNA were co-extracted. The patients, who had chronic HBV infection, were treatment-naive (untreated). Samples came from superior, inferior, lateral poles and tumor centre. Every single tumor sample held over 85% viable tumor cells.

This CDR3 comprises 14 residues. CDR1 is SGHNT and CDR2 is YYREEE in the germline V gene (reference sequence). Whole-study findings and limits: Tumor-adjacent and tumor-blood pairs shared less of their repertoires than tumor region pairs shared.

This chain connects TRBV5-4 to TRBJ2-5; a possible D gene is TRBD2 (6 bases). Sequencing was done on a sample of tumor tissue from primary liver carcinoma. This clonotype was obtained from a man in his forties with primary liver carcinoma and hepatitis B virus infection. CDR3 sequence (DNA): TGTACCAGCAGCTTGGCGGGAACTGAAGAGGCCCAGTACTTC. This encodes CTSSLAGTEEAQYF.